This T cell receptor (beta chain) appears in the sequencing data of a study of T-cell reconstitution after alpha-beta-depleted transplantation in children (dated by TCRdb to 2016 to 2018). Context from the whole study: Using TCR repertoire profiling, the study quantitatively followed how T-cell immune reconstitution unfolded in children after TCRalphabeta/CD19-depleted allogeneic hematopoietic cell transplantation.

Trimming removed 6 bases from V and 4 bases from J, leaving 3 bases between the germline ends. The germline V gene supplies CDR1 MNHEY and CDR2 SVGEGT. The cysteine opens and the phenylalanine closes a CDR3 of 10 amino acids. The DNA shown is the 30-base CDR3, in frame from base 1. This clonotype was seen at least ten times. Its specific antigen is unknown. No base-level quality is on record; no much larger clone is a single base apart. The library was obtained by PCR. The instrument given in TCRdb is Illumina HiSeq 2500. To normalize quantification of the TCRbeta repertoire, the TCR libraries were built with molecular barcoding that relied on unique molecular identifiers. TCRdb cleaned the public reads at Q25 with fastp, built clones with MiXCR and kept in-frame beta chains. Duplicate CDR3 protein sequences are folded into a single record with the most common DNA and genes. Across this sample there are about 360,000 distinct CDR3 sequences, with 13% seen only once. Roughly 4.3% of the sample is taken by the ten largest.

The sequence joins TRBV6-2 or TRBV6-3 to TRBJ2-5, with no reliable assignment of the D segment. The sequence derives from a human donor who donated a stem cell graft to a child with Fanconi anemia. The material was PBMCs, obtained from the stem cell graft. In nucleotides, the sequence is TGTGCCAGCAGGGGAGAGACCCAGTACTTC. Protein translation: CASRGETQYF.